Detailed here is one TCR beta chain. With 8 bases removed from V and 3 bases from J, the gap between germline ends came to 11 bases. This CDR3 region has 12 residues. CDR1 is SEHNR and CDR2 is FQNEAQ in the germline V gene (reference sequence). The method was immunoSEQ multiplex PCR; TCRdb's version includes in-frame clones alone and lacks a portion of them. The repertoire consists of around 2,000,000 clones, with just under 95% occurring once and the leading ten covering 1.2%. It was CD45RO-negative cells, positively selected for CCR7, that made up naive CD8 cells, with terminally differentiated effector memory CD45RA+ cells excluded. The sample comes from a study of shared clonotypes between healthy human individuals.

The sample consisted of naive CD8+ T cells sorted from blood. The chain joins TRBV7-9 to TRBJ2-7; D tentatively reads TRBD1 or TRBD2 (5 bases each). The receptor's source is a man between 18 and 29 years old in good health. The CDR3 reads CASSGTNYEQYF. CDR3 DNA: TGTGCCAGCTCCGGGACCAACTACGAGCAGTACTTC.